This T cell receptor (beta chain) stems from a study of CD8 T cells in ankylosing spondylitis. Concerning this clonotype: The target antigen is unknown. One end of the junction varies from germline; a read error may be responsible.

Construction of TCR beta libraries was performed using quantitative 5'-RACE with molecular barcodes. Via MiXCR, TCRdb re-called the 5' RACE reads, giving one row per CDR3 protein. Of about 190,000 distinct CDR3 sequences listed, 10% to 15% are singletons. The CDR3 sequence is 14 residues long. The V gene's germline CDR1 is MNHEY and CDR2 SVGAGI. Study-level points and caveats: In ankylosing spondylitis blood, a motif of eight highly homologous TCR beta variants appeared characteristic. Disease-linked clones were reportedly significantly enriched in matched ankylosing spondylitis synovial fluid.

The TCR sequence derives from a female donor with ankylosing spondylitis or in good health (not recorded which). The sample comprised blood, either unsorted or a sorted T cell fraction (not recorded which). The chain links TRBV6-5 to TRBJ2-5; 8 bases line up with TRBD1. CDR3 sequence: CASSYSQGGETRYF. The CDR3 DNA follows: TGTGCCAGCAGTTACTCACAGGGGGGAGAGACCCGGTACTTC.